The 8 T cell receptor beta chains presented below share a single source sample, sequenced in a study of Ad26.COV2.S vaccination and SARS-CoV-2 variants. Treatment: roughly 18 received Ad26.COV2.S at low or high dose, single or two shots; about 5 received placebo; per-sample allocation not given. Collection of samples fell on day 63 after the first vaccine or placebo injection. Generated by immunoSEQ multiplex PCR, the TCRdb table keeps only in-frame clones and is missing some. The data hold roughly 400,000 clones, with approximately 91% observed a single time. Here the sequenced sample was peripheral blood, taken in a trial of Ad26.COV2.S vaccine versus placebo. The receptors derive from a person aged 18-60 years who received the Ad26.COV2.S COVID-19 vaccine or a placebo.

The chain links TRBV19 to TRBJ2-1; tentative D call: TRBD2 (7 bases). With 9 bases removed from V and 9 bases from J, the gap between germline ends came to 18 bases. Germline V gene sequence: CDR1 LNHDA, CDR2 SQIVND (reference sequence). The CDR3 is 13 residues long. Written as DNA, the CDR3 is TGTGCCAGCACGCCTAGCGGAGGGGGTGAGCAGTTCTTC. Translating it yields CASTPSGGGEQFF. The full variable domain, in which reference TRBV19 and TRBJ2-1 provide the parts outside the CDR3, is DGGITQSPKYLFRKEGQNVTLSCEQNLNHDAMYWYRQDPGQGLRLIYYSQIVNDFQKGDIAEGYSVSREKKESFPLTVTSAQKNPTAFYLCASTPSGGGEQFFGPGTRLTVL.

The CDR3 protein is CASSDGKGREGSRNEQFF. The CDR3 bases are TGCGCCAGCAGTGATGGGAAGGGGCGGGAAGGTTCGCGAAATGAGCAGTTCTTC. The genes are TRBV10-1 and TRBJ2-1; maybe TRBD2 (6 bases). Per the germline V gene, CDR1 is WNHNN and CDR2 is SYGVQD (reference sequence). The CDR3 contains 18 residues. Trimming pared 3 bases from V and 7 bases from J, leaving 25 bases between.

The chain joins TRBV3-1 (or the pseudogene TRBV3-2) to TRBJ1-2; no clear D. CDR1 and CDR2 from the germline V gene are LGHDT and YNNKEL (reference sequence). The CDR3 has 15 residues. V dropped 4 bases and J dropped 4 bases, with 16 bases sitting between them. Here the CDR3 reads CASSPTYDTVYGYTF. The CDR3 nucleotides are TGTGCCAGCAGCCCAACTTATGACACAGTCTATGGCTACACCTTC.

CDR3 loop: CASSPDGQAPTDTQYF. The CDR3 region has the DNA TGCGCCAGCAGCCCGGATGGACAGGCACCCACAGATACGCAGTATTTT. The rearrangement joins TRBV5-1 to TRBJ2-3; 7 nucleotides align to TRBD1. The CDR3 runs 16 residues. The germline CDR1 and CDR2 sequences are SGHRS and YFSETQ. V lost 4 bases and J lost 2; bases outside the gene matches: 10.

The rearrangement links TRBV9 to TRBJ2-3, with D maybe TRBD2 (6 bases). Germline V CDR1 and CDR2: SGDLS, YYNGEE. This CDR3 spans 13 amino acids. The ends were cut back, 7 bases at V and 0 bases at J, with 9 bases in the middle. CDR3 bases: TGTGCCAGCGGCGGAGGGAGCACAGATACGCAGTATTTT. Translation: CASGGGSTDTQYF.

The J gene is TRBJ1-1, the V gene TRBV4-3; TRBD1 is a possible D gene (5 bases). Germline-derived CDR1 and CDR2 are LGHNA and YSLEER. This CDR3 is built from 13 residues. The V gene lost 0 bases and the J gene lost 8 bases, with 10 bases spanning the gap. The DNA of the CDR3 is TGCGCCAGCAGCCAAGATCAGGGTGGAGAAGCTTTCTTT. Residues: CASSQDQGGEAFF.

The V and J genes are TRBV11-2 and TRBJ2-1; D perhaps matches TRBD1 (7 bases). Trimming took off 5 bases at V and 4 bases at J, with 21 bases between the two ends. Germline loops: CDR1 SGHAT, CDR2 FQNNGV. CDR3 length equals 17 residues. The CDR3: CASSPTFLRGVYNEQFF. The CDR3 bases are TGTGCCAGCAGCCCTACTTTTCTCAGGGGGGTTTACAATGAGCAGTTCTTC.

This clone came up a few times. The chain has TRBV10-3 and TRBJ1-3; perhaps TRBD1 as D (5 bases). From germline, CDR1 is ENHRY and CDR2 SYGVKD. V lost 0 bases to trimming and J lost 0 bases, with 12 bases between them. The CDR3 has 17 amino acids. CDR3 DNA sequence: TGTGCCATCAGTGAGTCGGGGGGGAGAAGCTCTGGAAACACCATATATTTT. Encoded protein: CAISESGGRSSGNTIYF.